Below are 17 T cell receptor beta chains sequenced from a single sample in a study of T cell changes during pregnancy in multiple sclerosis. This table comes from immunoSEQ multiplex PCR, and its TCRdb copy is limited to in-frame clones, with some not included. The sample has tens of thousands of clones, around 93% seen once. Material: peripheral blood, obtained in the first trimester of pregnancy. The receptors were sampled from a female donor in good health, enrolled as a control in a pregnancy study.

This rearrangement joins TRBV4-3 to TRBJ2-2, with D unclear. Per germline, CDR1 LGHNA and CDR2 YSLEER. V gave up 0 bases and J gave up 1 base, with 9 bases separating them. This CDR3 comprises 16 residues. The CDR3 DNA sequence: TGCGCCAGCAGCCAAGATCGCCCAGGGAACACCGGGGAGCTGTTTTTT. Translating it yields CASSQDRPGNTGELFF.

J is TRBJ1-5 and V is TRBV7-9, with a possible D match to TRBD1 (5 bases). Germline CDR1 is SEHNR and CDR2 is FQNEAQ (reference sequence). The length of the CDR3 is 14 residues. The V and J ends lost 5 bases and 3 bases respectively, with 11 bases between them. The CDR3 sequence: CASSPVGLNQPQHF. The CDR3 nucleotides read TGTGCCAGCAGCCCCGTGGGGCTCAATCAGCCCCAGCATTTT.

The J gene is TRBJ1-4, the V gene TRBV6-1; D may be TRBD1 (5 bases). Trimming left V 2 bases short and J 7 bases short, with 17 bases between. This CDR3 is built from 16 residues. Germline V CDR1 and CDR2: MNHNS, SASEGT. The CDR3 loop is CASSETRGTYSEKLFF. In DNA form, the CDR3 reads TGTGCCAGCAGTGAAACTCGGGGGACGTATAGTGAAAAACTGTTTTTT.

This clone was seen a few times. The chain carries TRBV12-5 and TRBJ1-3; no reliable D call. Germline CDR1 reads LGHNT; CDR2 reads FRNRAP. This CDR3 contains 15 residues. V was shortened by 1 base and J by 2 bases, with 9 bases between the two germline ends. CDR3 residues: CASGLGDLPGNTIYF. The CDR3 DNA follows: TGTGCTAGTGGTTTGGGAGATCTTCCTGGAAACACCATATATTTT.

For the CDR3, the DNA is TGTGCCAGCAGCTCCAAAACAACTAATGAAAAACTGTTTTTT. It yields the protein CASSSKTTNEKLFF. The chain joins TRBV5-4 to TRBJ1-4; the D is unclear. CDR3 length: 14 residues. The ends were cut back, 3 bases at V and 0 bases at J, with 6 bases in the middle. Germline V lookup: CDR1 SGHNT, CDR2 YYREEE (reference sequence).

The chain uses TRBV13 and TRBJ1-2; 9 bases fit TRBD1. The CDR3 totals 14 residues. The V and J ends lost 4 bases and 7 bases, in that order; junction bases with no gene match: 7. Germline CDR1 and CDR2: PRHDT and FYEKMQ (reference sequence). The CDR3 bases are TGTGCCAGCAGCTACCGGGACAGGGATTCTGGCTACACCTTC. It encodes CASSYRDRDSGYTF.

The rearrangement links TRBV28 to TRBJ1-6, with D unresolved. CDR1 and CDR2 (germline): MDHEN, SYDVKM. Trimming cost V 7 bases and J 10 bases, with 11 bases left between them. The CDR3 is 12 amino acids. The CDR3 DNA follows: TGTGCCAGCAACGAGGGTTGGTCACCCCTCCACTTT. Translated, it gives CASNEGWSPLHF.

The V gene is TRBV7-2, the J gene TRBJ2-7, with 7 bases aligning to TRBD1. The CDR3 has 14 residues. Germline loops: CDR1 SGHTA, CDR2 FQGNSA. V was pared by 1 base and J by 9 bases, with 9 bases of the junction left unmatched. The CDR3 coding sequence is TGTGCCAGCAGCTTAGAAGGTGGACAGGAAAGGCAGTACTTC. Translation: CASSLEGGQERQYF.

The rearrangement joins TRBV9 to TRBJ2-2, with 8 bases identical to TRBD2. CDR3 length: 16 residues. The germline V gene has CDR1 SGDLS and CDR2 YYNGEE. The trim removed 0 bases at V and 1 base at J, leaving 2 bases unmatched. The CDR3 DNA is TGTGCCAGCAGCGTAGCCCTAGCGGGGAACACCGGGGAGCTGTTTTTT. It is translated as CASSVALAGNTGELFF.

J is TRBJ1-2 and V is TRBV6-5; TRBD1 matches 7 bases. Germline values: CDR1 MNHEY, CDR2 SVGAGI. The CDR3 runs to 15 residues. Germline trimming cut 0 bases from V and 5 bases from J; bases unmatched to any gene: 6. The CDR3 protein is CASSYSGSRGYGYTF. For the CDR3, the DNA is TGTGCCAGCAGTTACTCGGGGTCCAGGGGGTATGGCTACACCTTC.

The chain links TRBV9 to TRBJ1-2, with D possibly TRBD1 on 6 matching bases. CDR1 is SGDLS, CDR2 YYNGEE, per germline. The V and J ends lost 0 bases and 0 bases respectively, with 12 bases between them. This CDR3 comprises 16 residues. DNA of the CDR3: TGTGCCAGCAGCGTAGGGCAGGGGCAGGCTAACTATGGCTACACCTTC. Translating it yields CASSVGQGQANYGYTF.

V and J are TRBV2 and TRBJ1-1; 7 nucleotides align to TRBD1. The V gene end was trimmed by 5 bases and the J gene end by 8 bases; junction bases not matched to a gene: 5. Per the germline V gene, CDR1 is SNHLY and CDR2 is FYNNEI. This CDR3 region has 12 residues. Here the CDR3 reads CASSIQGSEAFF. Written as DNA, the CDR3 is TGTGCCAGCAGTATACAGGGGTCCGAAGCTTTCTTT.

The chain joins TRBV7-2 to TRBJ1-4; 12 nucleotides agree with TRBD1. The CDR3 has 15 amino acids. The germline V gene has CDR1 SGHTA and CDR2 FQGNSA. The J segment lost 7 bases and the V segment lost 5 bases, leaving 5 bases of the junction unmatched. CDR3 nucleotides: TGTGCCAGCAGCCTCGAGGGACAGGGGGCTGAAAAACTGTTTTTT. Its translation is CASSLEGQGAEKLFF. The variable domain in full, with the rest retrieved from reference TRBV7-2 and TRBJ1-4, is GAGVSQSPSNKVTEKGKDVELRCDPISGHTALYWYRQSLGQGLEFLIYFQGNSAPDKSGLPSDRFSAERTGGSVSTLTIQRTQQEDSAVYLCASSLEGQGAEKLFFGSGTQLSVL.

The gene calls are TRBV5-4 and TRBJ2-5; no reliable D call. There are 12 residues in the CDR3. Trimming stripped 5 bases from V and 1 base from J, with 6 bases between. The germline gives CDR1 SGHNT, CDR2 YYREEE (reference sequence). CDR3 bases: TGTGCCAGCAGTTGGCCCCAAGAGACCCAGTACTTC. Translated: CASSWPQETQYF.

The genes are TRBV7-2 and TRBJ1-2; D is undetermined. The V gene's germline CDR1 is SGHTA and CDR2 FQGNSA. V lost 2 bases and J lost 2, with 9 bases in between. The CDR3 runs to 14 residues. This CDR3 reads CASSLHPQNYGYTF. Here the CDR3 DNA reads TGTGCCAGCAGCTTACACCCACAAAACTATGGCTACACCTTC.

This clone was observed a single time. The chain recombines TRBV2 with TRBJ1-5, with D possibly matching TRBD1 (5 bases). Germline assignment: CDR1 SNHLY and CDR2 FYNNEI. This CDR3 region has 13 residues. V dropped 5 bases and J dropped 3 bases, with 8 bases sitting between them. DNA of the CDR3: TGTGCCAGCAGTTGGACACCCAATCAGCCCCAGCATTTT. Amino acid sequence: CASSWTPNQPQHF.

This clone showed up just once. Here the CDR3 reads CASSFGTSGYNEQFF. CDR3 nucleotide sequence: TGTGCCAGCAGTTTCGGGACTAGCGGATACAATGAGCAGTTCTTC. The chain employs TRBV27 and TRBJ2-1; 11 nucleotides agree with TRBD2. Trimming at V came to 3 bases and at J to 4 bases, leaving 2 bases not matched to a gene. The CDR3 has 15 amino acids. Germline-derived CDR1 and CDR2 are MNHEY and SMNVEV (reference sequence).